This record looks at one T cell receptor (beta chain) sequence and its context. The data stem from a study of blood T cell repertoires in COVID-19. In the study overall: Whether acute or convalescent, the COVID-19 samples came from the United States, Italy and Spain.

The repertoire was sequenced with immunoSEQ multiplex PCR; TCRdb's copy has only in-frame clones and lacks some. The sample lists 52,000 or so clones; around 84% were seen once. The sample taken for sequencing was peripheral blood. The clonotype comes from a man over 45 with acute or convalescent COVID-19.

CDR3 nucleotides: TGTGCCACCTCGACTAGCGGGCCAGACGAGCAGTACTTC. Amino acid sequence: CATSTSGPDEQYF. The gene calls are TRBV10-3 and TRBJ2-7; 10 nucleotides match TRBD2. Germline CDR1 and CDR2: ENHRY and SYGVKD. CDR3 length: 13 residues. V lost 10 bases to trimming and J lost 5 bases; unmatched junction nucleotides: 8.